This T cell receptor beta chain was retrieved from a study of CD8 T cells in Susac syndrome. Random-hexamer reverse transcription was applied to roughly 0.5 to 1 ug RNA. The authors amplified TCR beta CDR3 across 54 Vbeta and 13 Jbeta using immunoSEQ multiplex PCR. TCRdb reanalysed the immunoSEQ multiplex PCR reads using MiXCR and keeps one entry per CDR3 protein. The data contain about 180,000 distinct CDR3 sequences, 95% of them singletons. From blood CD8+ and CD4+ T cells, TCR beta sequences were generated. The multiple sclerosis controls comprised treatment-naive patients whose relapsing-remitting disease was stable or active. The CD8+ and CD4+ T cells were negatively isolated, with the TEMRA cells enriched by FACS. The sequencing input was CD8+ T cells from PBMCs. This receptor was taken from a human donor with multiple sclerosis.

The CDR3 region has the DNA TGTGCCAGCACCATAAGGCGGGGCTACACCTTC. Amino acid sequence: CASTIRRGYTF. This rearrangement joins TRBV6-5 to TRBJ1-2; D is unclear. The V and J ends lost 7 bases and 8 bases respectively, with 11 bases between them. The CDR3 extends over 11 amino acids. Germline V gene data show CDR1 as MNHEY and CDR2 as SVGAGI.